The entry that follows covers one TCR beta chain sequence. TCR beta CDR3 sequences were amplified from RNA transcripts. The HTBI primer set served for first-round RT-PCR of the TCR CDR3. Each CDR3 protein is one row after TCRdb ran MiXCR on the multiplex PCR reads. The sample has 200,000 to 250,000 distinct CDR3 sequences; around a sixth are singletons. The CDR3 loop spans 15 amino acids. With V trimmed by 3 bases and J by 2 bases, 0 bases remained unmatched. The germline CDR1 and CDR2 sequences are SEHNR and FQNEAQ (reference sequence). These data belong to a study of T cells in Graves' hyperthyroidism and ophthalmopathy.

This TCR was sampled from a woman aged 50 to 60 with Graves' hyperthyroidism. The genes are TRBV7-9 and TRBJ2-5; the match to TRBD2 covers 13 bases. The material sequenced was blood. The CDR3 DNA reads TGTGCCAGCAGCTTGGGACTAGCGGGACAAGAGACCCAGTACTTC. It encodes CASSLGLAGQETQYF.